This note documents a single T cell receptor (beta chain) sequence. Relative to the germline gene, one junction end is altered; a read error may explain this. The data originate from a study of T cell changes during pregnancy in multiple sclerosis. The method was immunoSEQ multiplex PCR; TCRdb's version includes in-frame clones alone and lacks a portion of them. The table lists about 51,000 clones, 90% to 95% of them singletons, with about 0.5% in the top ten. In germline, CDR1 is SGHAT, CDR2 FQNNGV. The CDR3 totals 14 residues. The chain is built from TRBV11-2 and TRBJ2-2; 8 bases line up with TRBD1. This receptor was obtained from a female donor with multiple sclerosis, enrolled in a pregnancy study. The source material was CD4+ T cells from peripheral blood mononuclear cells, sampled in the second trimester of pregnancy. For the CDR3, the DNA is TGTGCCAGCAGCGTAGACAGGGGCGTCGGGGAGCTGTTTTTT. This sequence encodes CASSVDRGVGELFF.